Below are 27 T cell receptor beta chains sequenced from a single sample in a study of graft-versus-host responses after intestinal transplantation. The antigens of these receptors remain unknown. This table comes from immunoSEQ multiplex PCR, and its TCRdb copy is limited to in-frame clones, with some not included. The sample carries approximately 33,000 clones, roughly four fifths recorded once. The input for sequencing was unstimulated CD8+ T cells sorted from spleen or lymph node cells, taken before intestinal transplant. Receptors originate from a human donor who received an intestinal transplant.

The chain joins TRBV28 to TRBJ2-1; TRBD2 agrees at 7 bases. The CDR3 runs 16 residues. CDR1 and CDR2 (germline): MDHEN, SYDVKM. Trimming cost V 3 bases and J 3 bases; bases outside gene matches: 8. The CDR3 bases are TGTGCCAGCAGTTTCCCGCGACTAGCCAGCTACAATGAGCAGTTCTTC. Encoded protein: CASSFPRLASYNEQFF.

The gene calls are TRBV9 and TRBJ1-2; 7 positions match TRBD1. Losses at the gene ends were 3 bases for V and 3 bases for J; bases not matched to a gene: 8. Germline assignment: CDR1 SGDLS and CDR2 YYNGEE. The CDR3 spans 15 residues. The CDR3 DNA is TGTGCCAGCAGCGAGACGAGGACAGGCTACTATGGCTACACCTTC. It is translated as CASSETRTGYYGYTF.

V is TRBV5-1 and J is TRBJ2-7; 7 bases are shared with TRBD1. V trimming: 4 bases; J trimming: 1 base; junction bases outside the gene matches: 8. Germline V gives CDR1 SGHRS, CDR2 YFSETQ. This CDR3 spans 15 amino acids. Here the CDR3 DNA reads TGCGCCAGCAGCCCCAGGGGGACAGTATCCTACGAGCAGTACTTC. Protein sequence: CASSPRGTVSYEQYF.

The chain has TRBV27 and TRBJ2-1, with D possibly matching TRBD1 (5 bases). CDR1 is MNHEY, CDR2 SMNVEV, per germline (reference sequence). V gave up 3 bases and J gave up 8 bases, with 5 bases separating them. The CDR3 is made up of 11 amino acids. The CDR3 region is CASSFRDEQFF. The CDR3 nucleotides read TGTGCCAGCAGTTTCAGGGATGAGCAGTTCTTC.

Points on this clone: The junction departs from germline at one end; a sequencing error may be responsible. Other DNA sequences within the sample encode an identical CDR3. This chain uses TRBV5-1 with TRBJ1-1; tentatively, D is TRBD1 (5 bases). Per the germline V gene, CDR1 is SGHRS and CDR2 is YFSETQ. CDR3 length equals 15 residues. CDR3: CASSLHGGLNTEAFF. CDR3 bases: TGTGCCAGCAGCTTGCACGGGGGATTGAACACTGAAGCTTTCTTT. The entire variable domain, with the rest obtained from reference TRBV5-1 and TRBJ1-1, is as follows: KAGVTQTPRYLIKTRGQQVTLSCSPISGHRSVSWYQQTPGQGLQFLFEYFSETQRNKGNFPGRFSGRQFSNSRSEMNVSTLELGDSALYLCASSLHGGLNTEAFFGQGTRLTVV.

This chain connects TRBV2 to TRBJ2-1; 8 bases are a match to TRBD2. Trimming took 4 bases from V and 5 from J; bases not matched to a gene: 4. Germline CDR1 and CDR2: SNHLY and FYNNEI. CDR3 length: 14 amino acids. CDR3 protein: CASSGLAGDNEQFF. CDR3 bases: TGTGCCAGCAGTGGGCTAGCGGGCGACAATGAGCAGTTCTTC.

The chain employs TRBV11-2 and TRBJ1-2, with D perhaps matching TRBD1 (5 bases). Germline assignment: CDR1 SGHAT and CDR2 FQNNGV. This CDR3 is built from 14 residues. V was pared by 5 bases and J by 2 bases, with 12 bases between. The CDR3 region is CASSRRGENYGYTF. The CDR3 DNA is TGTGCCAGCAGCCGACGGGGGGAAAACTATGGCTACACCTTC.

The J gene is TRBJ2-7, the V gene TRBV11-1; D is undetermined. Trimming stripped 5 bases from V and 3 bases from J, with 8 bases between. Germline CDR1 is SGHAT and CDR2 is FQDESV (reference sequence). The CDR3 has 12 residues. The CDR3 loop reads CASSARIYEQYF. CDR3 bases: TGTGCCAGCAGCGCCAGGATCTACGAGCAGTACTTC. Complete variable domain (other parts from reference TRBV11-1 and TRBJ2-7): EAEVAQSPRYKITEKSQAVAFWCDPISGHATLYWYRQILGQGPELLVQFQDESVVDDSQLPKDRFSAERLKGVDSTLKIQPAELGDSAMYLCASSARIYEQYFGPGTRLTVT.

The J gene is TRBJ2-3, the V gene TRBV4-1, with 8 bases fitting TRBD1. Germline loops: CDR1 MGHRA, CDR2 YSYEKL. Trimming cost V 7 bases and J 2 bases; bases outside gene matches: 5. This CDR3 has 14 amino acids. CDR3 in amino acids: CASKDRGDTDTQYF. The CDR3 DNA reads TGCGCCAGCAAAGACAGGGGAGACACAGATACGCAGTATTTT.

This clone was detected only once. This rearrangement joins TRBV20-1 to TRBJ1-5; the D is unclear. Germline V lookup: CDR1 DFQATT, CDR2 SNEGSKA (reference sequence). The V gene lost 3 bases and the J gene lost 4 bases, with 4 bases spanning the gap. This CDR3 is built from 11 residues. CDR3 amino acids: CSASINQPQHF. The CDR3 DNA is TGCAGTGCTAGTATTAATCAGCCCCAGCATTTT.

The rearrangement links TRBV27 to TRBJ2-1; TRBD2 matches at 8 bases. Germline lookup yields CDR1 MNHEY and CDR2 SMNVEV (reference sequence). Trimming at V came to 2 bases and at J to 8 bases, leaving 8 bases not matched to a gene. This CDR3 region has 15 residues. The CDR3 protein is CASSLGGGIWDEQFF. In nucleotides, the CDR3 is TGTGCCAGCAGTTTAGGCGGGGGGATCTGGGATGAGCAGTTCTTC.

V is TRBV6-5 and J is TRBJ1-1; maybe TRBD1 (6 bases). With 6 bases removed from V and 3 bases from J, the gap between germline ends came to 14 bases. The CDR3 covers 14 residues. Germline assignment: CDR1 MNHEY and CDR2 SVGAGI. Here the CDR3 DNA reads TGTGCCAGCAGCGTAGACAGGTTCGACACTGAAGCTTTCTTT. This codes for CASSVDRFDTEAFF.

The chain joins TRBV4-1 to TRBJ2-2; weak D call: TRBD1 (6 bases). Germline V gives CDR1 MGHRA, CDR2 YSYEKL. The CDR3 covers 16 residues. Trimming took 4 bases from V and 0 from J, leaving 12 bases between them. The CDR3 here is CASSPLGASNTGELFF. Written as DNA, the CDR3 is TGCGCCAGCAGCCCCTTGGGGGCGTCGAACACCGGGGAGCTGTTTTTT.

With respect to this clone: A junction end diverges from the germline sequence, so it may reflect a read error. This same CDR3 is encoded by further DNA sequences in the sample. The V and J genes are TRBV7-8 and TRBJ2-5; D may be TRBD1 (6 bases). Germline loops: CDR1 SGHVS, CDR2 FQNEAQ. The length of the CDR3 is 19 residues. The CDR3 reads CASSLAGTINLPKKGTQYF. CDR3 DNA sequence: TGCGCCAGCAGCTTAGCCGGGACAATTAACTTACCCAAGAAAGGGACCCAGTACTTC.

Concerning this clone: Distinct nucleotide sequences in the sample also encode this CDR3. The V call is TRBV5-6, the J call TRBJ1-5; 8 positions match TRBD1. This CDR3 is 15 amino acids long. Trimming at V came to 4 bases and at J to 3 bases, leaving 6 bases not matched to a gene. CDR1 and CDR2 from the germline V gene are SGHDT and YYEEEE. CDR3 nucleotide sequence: TGTGCCAGCAGCATTGGACAGGGCCCCAATCAGCCCCAGCATTTT. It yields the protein CASSIGQGPNQPQHF.

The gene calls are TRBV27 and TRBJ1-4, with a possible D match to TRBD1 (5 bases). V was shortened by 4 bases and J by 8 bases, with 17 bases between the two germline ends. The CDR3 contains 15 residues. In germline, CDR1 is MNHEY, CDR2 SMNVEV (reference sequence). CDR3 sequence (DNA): TGTGCCAGCAGTTCCGGGACCTTGGCGGGGGAAAAACTGTTTTTT. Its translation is CASSSGTLAGEKLFF. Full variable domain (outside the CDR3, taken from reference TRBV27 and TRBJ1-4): EAQVTQNPRYLITVTGKKLTVTCSQNMNHEYMSWYRQDPGLGLRQIYYSMNVEVTDKGDVPEGYKVSRKEKRNFPLILESPSPNQTSLYFCASSSGTLAGEKLFFGSGTQLSVL.

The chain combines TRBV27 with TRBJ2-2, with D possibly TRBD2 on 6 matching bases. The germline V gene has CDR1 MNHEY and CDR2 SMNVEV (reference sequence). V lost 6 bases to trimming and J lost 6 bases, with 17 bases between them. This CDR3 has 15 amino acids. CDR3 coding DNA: TGTGCCAGCAGACAGGAGAATAGCGGACCCGGGGAGCTGTTTTTT. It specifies CASRQENSGPGELFF.

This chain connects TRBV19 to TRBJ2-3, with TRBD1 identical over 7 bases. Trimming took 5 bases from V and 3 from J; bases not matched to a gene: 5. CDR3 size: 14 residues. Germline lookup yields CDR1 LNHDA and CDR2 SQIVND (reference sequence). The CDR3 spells CASSSLDRTDTQYF. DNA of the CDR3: TGTGCCAGTAGTTCCCTGGACAGGACAGATACGCAGTATTTT.

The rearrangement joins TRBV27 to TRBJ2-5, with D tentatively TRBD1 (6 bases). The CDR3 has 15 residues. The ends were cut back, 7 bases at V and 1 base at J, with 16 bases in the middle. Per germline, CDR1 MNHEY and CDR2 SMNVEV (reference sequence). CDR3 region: CASNTGTRSQETQYF. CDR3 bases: TGTGCCAGCAACACAGGGACGAGGTCCCAAGAGACCCAGTACTTC.

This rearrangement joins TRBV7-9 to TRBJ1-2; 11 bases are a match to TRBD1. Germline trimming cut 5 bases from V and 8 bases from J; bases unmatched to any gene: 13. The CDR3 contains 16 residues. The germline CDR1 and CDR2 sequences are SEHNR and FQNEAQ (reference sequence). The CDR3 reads CASSLPTDGQGAGYTF. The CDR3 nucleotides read TGTGCCAGCAGCCTCCCCACAGATGGACAGGGGGCCGGCTACACCTTC.

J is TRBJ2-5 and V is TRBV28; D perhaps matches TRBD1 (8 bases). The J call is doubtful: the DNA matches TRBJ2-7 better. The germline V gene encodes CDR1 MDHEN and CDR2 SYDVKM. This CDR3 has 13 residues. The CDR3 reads CASSTGGEYEQYF. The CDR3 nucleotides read TGTGCCAGCAGTACAGGGGGGGAGTACGAGCAGTACTTC.

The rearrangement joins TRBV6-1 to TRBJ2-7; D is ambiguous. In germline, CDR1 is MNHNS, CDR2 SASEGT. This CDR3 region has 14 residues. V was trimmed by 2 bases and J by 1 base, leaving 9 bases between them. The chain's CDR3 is CASSEIFGSYEQYF. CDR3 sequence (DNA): TGTGCCAGCAGTGAAATTTTCGGTTCCTACGAGCAGTACTTC.

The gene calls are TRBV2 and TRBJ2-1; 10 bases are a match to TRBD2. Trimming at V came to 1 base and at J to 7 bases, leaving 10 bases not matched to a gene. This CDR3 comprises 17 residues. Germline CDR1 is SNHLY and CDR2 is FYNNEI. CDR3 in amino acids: CASSEEMGSGGNNEQFF. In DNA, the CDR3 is TGTGCCAGCAGTGAAGAAATGGGTAGCGGGGGGAATAATGAGCAGTTCTTC.

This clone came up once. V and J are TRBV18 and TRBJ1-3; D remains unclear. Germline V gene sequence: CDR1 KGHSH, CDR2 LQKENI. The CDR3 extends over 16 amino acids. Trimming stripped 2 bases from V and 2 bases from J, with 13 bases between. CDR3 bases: TGTGCCAGCTCACCAGCGGGTATAGGAGCTGGAAACACCATATATTTT. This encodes CASSPAGIGAGNTIYF.

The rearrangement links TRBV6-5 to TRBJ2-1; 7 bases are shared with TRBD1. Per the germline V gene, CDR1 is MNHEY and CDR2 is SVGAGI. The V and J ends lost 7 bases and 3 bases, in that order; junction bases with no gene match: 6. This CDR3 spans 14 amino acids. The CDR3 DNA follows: TGTGCCAGCACCGACAGGGACAACTACAATGAGCAGTTCTTC. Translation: CASTDRDNYNEQFF.

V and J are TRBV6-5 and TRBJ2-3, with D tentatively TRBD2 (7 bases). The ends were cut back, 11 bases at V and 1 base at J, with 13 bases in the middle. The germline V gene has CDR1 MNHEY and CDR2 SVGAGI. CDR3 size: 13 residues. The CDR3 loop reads CAGRGGGTDTQYF. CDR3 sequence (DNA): TGTGCCGGGAGGGGGGGAGGCACAGATACGCAGTATTTT.

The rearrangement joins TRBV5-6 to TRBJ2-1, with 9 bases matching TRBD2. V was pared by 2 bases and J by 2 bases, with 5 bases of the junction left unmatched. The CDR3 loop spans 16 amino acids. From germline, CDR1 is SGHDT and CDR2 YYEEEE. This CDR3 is CASSLSPSGAYNEQFF. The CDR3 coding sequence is TGTGCCAGCAGCTTATCCCCTAGCGGGGCCTACAATGAGCAGTTCTTC.